The present entry profiles one TCR beta chain with its context. Its antigen specificity is not known. No much larger clone is present one base from it, and per-base qualities are unavailable. The data originate from a study of blood T cell repertoires in COVID-19 (dated by TCRdb to the early 2020s). The study in broad terms: Collaborator samples came from the United States, Italy and Spain and covered acute and convalescent phases of COVID-19. Where available, HLA class I and class II types were obtained from metadata supplied by the sample provider rather than from assay-based typing. Samples were obtained from the ongoing ImmuneRACE study (first 160 participants) and from some 1,200 subjects provided by 6 global collaborators. The repertoires were made available in a free public database intended to serve as a resource for research on the immune response to SARS-CoV-2. Nearly every sample came with metadata listing a de-identified subject ID, COVID-19 status, age in years and sex. The prospective study material was composed of cDNA or gDNA derived from T cells, B-cell-depleted T cells, or PBMCs. The dataset comprised deeply sampled blood TCRbeta repertoires from subjects exposed to, actively infected with, or recovered from COVID-19.

What the work shows at the level of the full study, not this receptor alone: The amount of clinical and demographic metadata varied by source and participant and was provided uncurated.

TCRbeta CDR3 regions were amplified from genomic DNA using the immunoSEQ Assay, a bias-controlled multiplex PCR. Processing in the source paper ran as follows. The number of nucleated cells in each sample was estimated by amplification of reference gene primers within the assay. To quantify the absolute abundance of each unique TCRbeta CDR3 rearrangement, sequence reads were collapsed and filtered. For each sample, productive Simpson clonality was calculated by taking the square root of Simpson's diversity index across productive rearrangements. Imported from immuneACCESS, the table was reduced by TCRdb to in-frame sequences with V and J called. These copies leave out some clones; in studies compared against another copy, an unresolved V gene accounts for under half, and the cause of the remainder is not known. V, J and clone size are taken as reported in that table, and D and trimming were inferred from the DNA itself. The sample table records almost 35,000 clones; over 80% of these occur just once. The ten largest clones take up 11% to 15% of the sample.

Collaborating institutions collected whole blood in K2EDTA tubes following their own protocols. Collaborator samples were shipped for TCRbeta analysis as frozen whole blood, isolated PBMCs, or DNA extracted from either sample type. This TCR was recovered from a man aged 55 to 69 with active COVID-19. Sequencing was carried out using peripheral blood.

The CDR3 amino acid sequence is: CASNRKDRAYNEQFF. The sequenced DNA: TGTGCCAGTAACCGGAAGGACAGGGCCTACAATGAGCAGTTCTTC. Here the chain combines TRBV19 and TRBJ2-1, with 8 bases in between that match TRBD1. CDR1 and CDR2 (LNHDA, SQIVND) derive from the germline V gene (reference sequence). Its CDR3 holds 15 amino acids, cysteine through phenylalanine. Just CDR3 DNA is preserved here, 45 bases in frame from base 1. From V the trimming removes 7 bases and from J it removes 2 bases, while the gene matches leave 7 bases of the junction unaccounted for.